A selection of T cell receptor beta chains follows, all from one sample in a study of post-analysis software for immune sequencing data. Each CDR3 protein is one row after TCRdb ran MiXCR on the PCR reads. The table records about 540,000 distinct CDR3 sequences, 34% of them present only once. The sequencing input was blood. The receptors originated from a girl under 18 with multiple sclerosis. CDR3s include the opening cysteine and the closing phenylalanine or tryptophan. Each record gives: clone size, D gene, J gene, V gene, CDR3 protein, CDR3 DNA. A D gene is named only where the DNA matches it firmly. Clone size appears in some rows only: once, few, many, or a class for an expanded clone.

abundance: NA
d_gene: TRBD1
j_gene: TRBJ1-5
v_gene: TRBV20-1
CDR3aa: CSASGQGSPQPQHF
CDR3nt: TGCAGTGCTTCGGGACAGGGGTCTCCTCAGCCCCAGCATTTT

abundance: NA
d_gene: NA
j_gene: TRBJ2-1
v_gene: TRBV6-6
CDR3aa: CASEAGTYNEQFF
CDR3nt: TGTGCCAGCGAGGCAGGGACCTACAATGAGCAGTTCTTC

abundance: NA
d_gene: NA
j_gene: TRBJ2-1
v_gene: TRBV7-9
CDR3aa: CASSPLGTPNNEQFF
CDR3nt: TGTGCCAGCAGCCCCCTGGGGACACCAAACAATGAGCAGTTCTTC

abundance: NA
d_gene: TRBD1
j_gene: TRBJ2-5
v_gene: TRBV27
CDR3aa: CASSLAPGQAIVEQYF
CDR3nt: TGTGCCAGCAGTTTAGCACCGGGACAGGCAATAGTAGAGCAGTACTTC

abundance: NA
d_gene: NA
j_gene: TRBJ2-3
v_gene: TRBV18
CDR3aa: CASSPPGGIDYTDTQYF
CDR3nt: TGTGCCAGCTCCCCGCCTGGCGGGATCGACTACACAGATACGCAGTATTTT

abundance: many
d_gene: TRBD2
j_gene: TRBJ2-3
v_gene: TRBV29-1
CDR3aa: CSVEILAGRSDTQYF
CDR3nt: TGCAGCGTTGAAATACTAGCGGGGCGCTCAGATACGCAGTATTTT

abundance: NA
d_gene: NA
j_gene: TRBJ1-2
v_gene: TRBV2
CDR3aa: CASSSRDNYGYTF
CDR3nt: TGTGCCAGCAGCAGCCGGGACAACTATGGCTACACCTTC

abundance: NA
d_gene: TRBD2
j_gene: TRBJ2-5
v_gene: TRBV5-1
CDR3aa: CASSYRLAQETQYF
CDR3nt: TGCGCCAGCAGCTACCGACTAGCTCAAGAGACCCAGTACTTC

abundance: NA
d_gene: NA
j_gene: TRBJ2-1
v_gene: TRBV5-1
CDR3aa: CASSLSRLGGNEQFF
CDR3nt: TGCGCCAGCAGCTTGAGTCGACTAGGGGGAAATGAGCAGTTCTTC

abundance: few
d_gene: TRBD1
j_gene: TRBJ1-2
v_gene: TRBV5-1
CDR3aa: CASSLVGQGPTTTYTF
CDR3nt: TGCGCCAGCAGCTTGGTAGGACAGGGCCCAACGACGACCTACACCTTC

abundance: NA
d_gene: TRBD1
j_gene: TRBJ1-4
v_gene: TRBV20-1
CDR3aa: CSAPDTGAAFNEKLFF
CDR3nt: TGCAGTGCTCCGGACACAGGGGCCGCCTTCAATGAAAAACTGTTTTTT

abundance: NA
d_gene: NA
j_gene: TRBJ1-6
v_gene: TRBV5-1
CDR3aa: CASSPAGRSNSPLHF
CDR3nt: TGCGCCAGCAGCCCGGCGGGACGGTCTAATTCACCCCTCCACTTT

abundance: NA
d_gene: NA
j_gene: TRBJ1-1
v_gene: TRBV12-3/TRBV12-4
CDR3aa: CASSFGDTRHTEAFF
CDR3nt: TGTGCCAGCAGTTTCGGGGACACGCGCCACACTGAAGCTTTCTTT

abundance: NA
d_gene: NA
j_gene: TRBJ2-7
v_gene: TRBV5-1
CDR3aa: CASSLGGGQNEQYF
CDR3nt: TGCGCCAGCAGCTTGGGTGGCGGCCAAAACGAGCAGTACTTC

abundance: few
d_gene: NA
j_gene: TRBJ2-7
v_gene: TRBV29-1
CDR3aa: CSVGHGGTNEQYF
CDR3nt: TGCAGCGTCGGCCACGGCGGAACTAACGAGCAGTACTTC

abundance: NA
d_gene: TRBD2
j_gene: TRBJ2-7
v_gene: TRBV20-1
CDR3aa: CSARSGGSSYEQYF
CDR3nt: TGCAGTGCTCGTAGCGGGGGGAGCTCCTACGAGCAGTACTTC

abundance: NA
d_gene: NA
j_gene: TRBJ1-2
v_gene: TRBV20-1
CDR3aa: CSASGGGIGYGYTF
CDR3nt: TGCAGTGCTAGTGGAGGGGGGATAGGCTATGGCTACACCTTC

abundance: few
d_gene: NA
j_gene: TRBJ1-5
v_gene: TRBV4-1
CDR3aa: CASSQDIDSNQPQHF
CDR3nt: TGCGCCAGCAGCCAAGATATTGACAGCAATCAGCCCCAGCATTTT

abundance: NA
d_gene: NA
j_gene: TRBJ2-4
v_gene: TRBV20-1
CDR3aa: CSASTVSKNIQYF
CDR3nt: TGCAGTGCTTCCACAGTTTCTAAAAACATTCAGTACTTC

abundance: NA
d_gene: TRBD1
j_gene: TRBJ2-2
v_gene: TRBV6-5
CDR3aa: CASSRPGQGLAGELFF
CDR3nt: TGTGCCAGCAGTAGGCCGGGACAGGGTTTAGCCGGGGAGCTGTTTTTT

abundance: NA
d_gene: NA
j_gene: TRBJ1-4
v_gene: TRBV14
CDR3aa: CASSQQLFDRTKREKLFF
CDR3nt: TGTGCCAGCAGCCAACAACTCTTCGACAGGACCAAACGTGAAAAACTGTTTTTT

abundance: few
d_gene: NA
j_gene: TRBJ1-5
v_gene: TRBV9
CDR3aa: CASSVPPDAISNQPQHF
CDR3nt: TGTGCCAGCAGCGTACCACCGGACGCGATTTCCAATCAGCCCCAGCATTTT

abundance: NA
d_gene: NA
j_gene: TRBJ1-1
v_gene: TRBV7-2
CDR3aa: CATQGTTLEAFF
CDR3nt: TGTGCCACCCAGGGGACTACCCTTGAAGCTTTCTTT

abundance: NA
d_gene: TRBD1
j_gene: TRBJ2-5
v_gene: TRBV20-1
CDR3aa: CSARDLRTGHAPTQETQYF
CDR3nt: TGCAGTGCTAGAGATCTAAGGACAGGCCATGCCCCGACCCAAGAGACCCAGTACTTC

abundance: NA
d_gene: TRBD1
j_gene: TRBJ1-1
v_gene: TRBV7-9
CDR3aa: CASSSVWGTGNTEAFF
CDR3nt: TGTGCCAGCAGCTCCGTTTGGGGGACAGGGAACACTGAAGCTTTCTTT

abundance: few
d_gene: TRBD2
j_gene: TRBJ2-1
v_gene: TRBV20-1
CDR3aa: CSASSGLAGVYNEQFF
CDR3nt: TGCAGTGCCTCAAGCGGACTAGCGGGGGTGTACAATGAGCAGTTCTTC

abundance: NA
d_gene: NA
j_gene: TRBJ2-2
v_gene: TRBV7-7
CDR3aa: CASSDAAGTNTGELFF
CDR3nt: TGTGCCAGCAGCGATGCTGCGGGGACGAACACCGGGGAGCTGTTTTTT

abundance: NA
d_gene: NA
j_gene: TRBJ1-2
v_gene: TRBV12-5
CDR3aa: CASGLVLGGGYTF
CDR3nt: TGTGCTAGTGGTTTGGTACTTGGTGGGGGCTACACCTTC

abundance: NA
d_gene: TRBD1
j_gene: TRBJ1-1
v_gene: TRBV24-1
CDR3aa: CATQGDTEAFF
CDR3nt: TGTGCCACCCAGGGGGACACTGAAGCTTTCTTT

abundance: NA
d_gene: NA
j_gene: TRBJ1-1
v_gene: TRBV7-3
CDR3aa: CASSLGPDVEAFF
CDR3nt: TGTGCCAGCAGCTTGGGACCGGACGTTGAAGCTTTCTTT

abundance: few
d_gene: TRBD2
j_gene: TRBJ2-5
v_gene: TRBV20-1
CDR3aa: CSALIAGAQETQYF
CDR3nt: TGCAGTGCTTTGATAGCGGGGGCCCAAGAGACCCAGTACTTC

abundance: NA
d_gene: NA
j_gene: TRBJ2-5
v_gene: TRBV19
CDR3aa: CASRRLGGQETQYF
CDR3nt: TGTGCCAGTAGGCGACTCGGGGGCCAAGAGACCCAGTACTTC

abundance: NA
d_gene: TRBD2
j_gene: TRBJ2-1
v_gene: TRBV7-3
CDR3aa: CASSLIAGGNNEQFF
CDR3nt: TGTGCCAGCAGCTTAATAGCGGGGGGGAACAATGAGCAGTTCTTC

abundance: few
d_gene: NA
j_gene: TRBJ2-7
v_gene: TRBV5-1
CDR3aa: CANPLARQTKLWGEQYF
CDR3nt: TGCGCCAACCCCCTGGCCAGGCAAACTAAGTTGTGGGGCGAGCAGTACTTC

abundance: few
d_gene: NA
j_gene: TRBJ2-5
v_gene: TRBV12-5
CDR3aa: CASGLVPGQETQYF
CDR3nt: TGTGCTAGTGGTTTGGTACCCGGTCAAGAGACCCAGTACTTC

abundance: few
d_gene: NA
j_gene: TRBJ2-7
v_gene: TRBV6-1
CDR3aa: CASSEVGGDEQYF
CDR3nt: TGTGCCAGCAGTGAAGTGGGTGGGGACGAGCAGTACTTC

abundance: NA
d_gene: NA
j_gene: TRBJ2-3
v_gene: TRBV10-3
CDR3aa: CAIKEVRGGEDTQYF
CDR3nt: TGTGCCATCAAGGAAGTTAGGGGCGGGGAAGATACGCAGTATTTT

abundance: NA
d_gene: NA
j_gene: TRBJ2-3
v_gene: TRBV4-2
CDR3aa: CASSQVRDSSTDTQYF
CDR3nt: TGTGCCAGCAGCCAAGTTCGTGACAGTAGCACAGATACGCAGTATTTT

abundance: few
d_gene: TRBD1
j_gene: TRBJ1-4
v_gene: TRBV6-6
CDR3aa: CASSYRQGNEKLFF
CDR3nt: TGTGCCAGCAGTTACCGACAGGGGAACGAAAAACTGTTTTTT

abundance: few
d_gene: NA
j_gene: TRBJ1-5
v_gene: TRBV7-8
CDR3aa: CASSPQRLGNNQPQHF
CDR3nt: TGTGCCAGCAGCCCCCAGAGACTGGGCAACAATCAGCCCCAGCATTTT

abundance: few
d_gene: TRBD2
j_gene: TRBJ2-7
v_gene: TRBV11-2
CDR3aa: CASSFGGARYEQYF
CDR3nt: TGTGCCAGCAGCTTCGGGGGGGCTAGGTACGAGCAGTACTTC

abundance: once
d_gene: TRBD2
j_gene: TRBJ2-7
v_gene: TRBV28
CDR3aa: CASQNTFRLAYF
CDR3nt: TGTGCCAGCCAGAACACATTCCGACTAGCGTACTTC

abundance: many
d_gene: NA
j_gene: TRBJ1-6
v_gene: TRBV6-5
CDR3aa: CASSYQGPNSPLHF
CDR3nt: TGTGCCAGCAGTTACCAGGGGCCAAATTCACCCCTCCACTTT

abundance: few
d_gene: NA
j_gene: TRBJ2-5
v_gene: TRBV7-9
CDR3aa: CASSFVGGKETQYF
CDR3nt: TGTGCCAGCAGCTTCGTGGGGGGCAAAGAGACCCAGTACTTC

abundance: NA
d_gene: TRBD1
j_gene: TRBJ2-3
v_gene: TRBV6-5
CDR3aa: CASSRGQGADTQYF
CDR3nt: TGTGCCAGCAGTAGGGGACAGGGTGCAGATACGCAGTATTTT

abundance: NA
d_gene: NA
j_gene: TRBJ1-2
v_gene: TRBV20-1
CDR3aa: CSARVLLFHYGYTF
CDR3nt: TGCAGTGCTAGAGTACTGCTTTTTCACTATGGCTACACCTTC

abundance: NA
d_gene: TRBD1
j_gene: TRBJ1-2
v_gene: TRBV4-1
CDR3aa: CASSQVEKLQGPRGYTF
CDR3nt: TGCGCCAGCAGCCAAGTGGAAAAACTACAGGGGCCGAGGGGCTACACCTTC

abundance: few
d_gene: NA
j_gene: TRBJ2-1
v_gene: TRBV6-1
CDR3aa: CASSPRKPQGNEQFF
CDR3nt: TGTGCCAGCAGTCCCCGTAAGCCCCAGGGGAATGAGCAGTTCTTC

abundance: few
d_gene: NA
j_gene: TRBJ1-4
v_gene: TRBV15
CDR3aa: CATSRDRAATNEKLFF
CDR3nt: TGTGCCACCAGCAGAGATCGAGCTGCAACTAATGAAAAACTGTTTTTT

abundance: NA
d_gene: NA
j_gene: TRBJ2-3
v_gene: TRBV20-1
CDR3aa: CSASGPPWGTDTQYF
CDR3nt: TGCAGTGCTAGTGGACCACCCTGGGGGACAGATACGCAGTATTTT